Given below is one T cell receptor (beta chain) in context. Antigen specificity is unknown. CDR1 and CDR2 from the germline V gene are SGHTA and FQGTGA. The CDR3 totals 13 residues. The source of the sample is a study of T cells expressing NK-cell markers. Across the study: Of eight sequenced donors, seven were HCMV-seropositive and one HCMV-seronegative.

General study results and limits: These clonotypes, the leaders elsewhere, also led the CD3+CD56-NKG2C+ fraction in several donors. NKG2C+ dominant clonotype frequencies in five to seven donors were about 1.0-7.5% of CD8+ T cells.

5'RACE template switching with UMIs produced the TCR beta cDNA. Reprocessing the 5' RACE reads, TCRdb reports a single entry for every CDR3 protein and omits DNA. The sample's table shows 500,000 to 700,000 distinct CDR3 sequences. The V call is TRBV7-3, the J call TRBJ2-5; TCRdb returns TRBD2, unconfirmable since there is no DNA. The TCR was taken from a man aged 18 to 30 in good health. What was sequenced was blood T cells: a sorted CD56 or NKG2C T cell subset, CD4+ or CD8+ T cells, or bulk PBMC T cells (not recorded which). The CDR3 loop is CASSFKGSETQYF. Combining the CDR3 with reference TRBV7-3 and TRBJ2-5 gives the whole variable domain GAGVSQTPSNKVTEKGKYVELRCDPISGHTALYWYRQSLGQGPEFLIYFQGTGAADDSGLPNDRFFAVRPEGSVSTLKIQRTERGDSAVYLCASSFKGSETQYFGPGTRLLVL.